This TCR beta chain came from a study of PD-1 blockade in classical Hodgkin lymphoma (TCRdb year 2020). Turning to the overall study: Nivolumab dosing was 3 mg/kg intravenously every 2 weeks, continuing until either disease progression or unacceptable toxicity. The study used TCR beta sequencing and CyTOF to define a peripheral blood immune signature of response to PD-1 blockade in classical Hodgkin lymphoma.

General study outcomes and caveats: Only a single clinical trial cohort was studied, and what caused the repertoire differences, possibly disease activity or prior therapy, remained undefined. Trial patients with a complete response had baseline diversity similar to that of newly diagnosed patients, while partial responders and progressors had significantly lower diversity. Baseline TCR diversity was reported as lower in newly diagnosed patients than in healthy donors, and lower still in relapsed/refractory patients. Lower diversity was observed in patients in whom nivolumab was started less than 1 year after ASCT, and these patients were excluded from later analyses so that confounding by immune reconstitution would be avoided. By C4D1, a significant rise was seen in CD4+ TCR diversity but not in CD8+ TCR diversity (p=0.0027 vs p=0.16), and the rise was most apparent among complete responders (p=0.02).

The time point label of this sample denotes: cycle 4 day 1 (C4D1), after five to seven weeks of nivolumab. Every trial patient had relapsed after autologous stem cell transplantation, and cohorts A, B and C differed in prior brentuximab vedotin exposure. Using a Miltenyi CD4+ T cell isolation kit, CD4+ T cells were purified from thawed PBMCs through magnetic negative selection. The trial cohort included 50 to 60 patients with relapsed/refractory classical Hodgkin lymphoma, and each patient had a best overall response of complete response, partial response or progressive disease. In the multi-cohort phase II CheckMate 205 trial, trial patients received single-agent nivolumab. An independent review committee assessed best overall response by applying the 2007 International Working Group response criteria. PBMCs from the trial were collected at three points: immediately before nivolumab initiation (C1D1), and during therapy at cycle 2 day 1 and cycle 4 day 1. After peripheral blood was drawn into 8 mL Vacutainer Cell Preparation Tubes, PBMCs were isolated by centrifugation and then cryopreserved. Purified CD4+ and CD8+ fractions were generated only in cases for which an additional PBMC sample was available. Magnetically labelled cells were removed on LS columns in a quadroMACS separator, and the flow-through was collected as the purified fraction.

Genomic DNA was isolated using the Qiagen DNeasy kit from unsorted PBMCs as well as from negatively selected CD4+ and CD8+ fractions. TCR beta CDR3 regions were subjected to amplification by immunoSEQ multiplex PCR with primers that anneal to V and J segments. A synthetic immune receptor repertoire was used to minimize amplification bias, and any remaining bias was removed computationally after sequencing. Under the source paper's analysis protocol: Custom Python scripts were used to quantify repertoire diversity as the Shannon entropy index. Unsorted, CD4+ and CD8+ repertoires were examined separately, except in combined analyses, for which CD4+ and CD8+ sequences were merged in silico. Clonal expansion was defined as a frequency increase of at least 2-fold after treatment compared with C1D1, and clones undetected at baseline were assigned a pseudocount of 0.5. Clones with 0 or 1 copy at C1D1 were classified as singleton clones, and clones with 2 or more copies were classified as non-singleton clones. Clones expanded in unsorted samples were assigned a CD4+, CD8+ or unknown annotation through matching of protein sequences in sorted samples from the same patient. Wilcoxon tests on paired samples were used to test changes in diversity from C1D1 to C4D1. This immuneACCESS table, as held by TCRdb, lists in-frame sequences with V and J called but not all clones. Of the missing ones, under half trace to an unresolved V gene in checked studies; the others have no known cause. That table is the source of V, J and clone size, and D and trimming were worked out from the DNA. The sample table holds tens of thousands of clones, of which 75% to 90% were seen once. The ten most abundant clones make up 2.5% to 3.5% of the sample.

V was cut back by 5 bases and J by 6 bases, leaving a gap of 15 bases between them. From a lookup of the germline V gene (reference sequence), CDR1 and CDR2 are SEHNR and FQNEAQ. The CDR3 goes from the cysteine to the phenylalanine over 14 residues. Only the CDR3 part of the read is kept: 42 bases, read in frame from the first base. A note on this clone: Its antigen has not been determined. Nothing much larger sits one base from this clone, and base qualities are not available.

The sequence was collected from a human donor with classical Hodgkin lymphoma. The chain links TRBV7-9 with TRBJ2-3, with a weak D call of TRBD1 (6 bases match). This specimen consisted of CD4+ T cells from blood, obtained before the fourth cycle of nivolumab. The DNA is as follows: TGTGCCAGCAGCCCAGGGGACCCTGGGGATACGCAGTATTTT. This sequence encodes CASSPGDPGDTQYF.